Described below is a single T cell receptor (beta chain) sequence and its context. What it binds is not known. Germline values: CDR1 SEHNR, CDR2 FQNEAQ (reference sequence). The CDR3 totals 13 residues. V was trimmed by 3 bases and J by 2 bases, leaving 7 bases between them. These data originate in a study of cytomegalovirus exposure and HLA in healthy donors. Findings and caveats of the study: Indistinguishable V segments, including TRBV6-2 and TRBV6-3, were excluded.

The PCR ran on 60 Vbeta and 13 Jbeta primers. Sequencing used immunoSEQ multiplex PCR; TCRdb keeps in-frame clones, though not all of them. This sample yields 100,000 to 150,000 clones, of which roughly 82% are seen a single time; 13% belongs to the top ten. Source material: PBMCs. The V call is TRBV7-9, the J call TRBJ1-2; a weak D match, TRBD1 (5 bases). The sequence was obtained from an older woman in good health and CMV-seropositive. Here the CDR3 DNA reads TGTGCCAGCAGCTTCGACAGCAACTATGGCTACACCTTC. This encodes CASSFDSNYGYTF.